A single sample gave rise to the 5 T cell receptor beta chains below, sequenced in a study of CXCR3-negative and CXCR3-positive naive CD8 T cells. Researchers prepared the TRB cDNA libraries using 5' RACE with UMI labels. TCRdb derives one entry per CDR3 protein from the 5' RACE reads, leaving out DNA. The sample holds 50,000 to 55,000 distinct CDR3 sequences. The specimen was naive CXCR3- CD8+ T cells from blood. Indicated subset: CD45RO-CCR7+CD27+CD95- naive CD8+ T cells lacking CXCR3 (TNR3-). Receptor source: a human donor in good health. Some clones in this sample may be carry-over from other donors' samples.

This chain uses TRBV7-9 with TRBJ2-7. The germline V gene has CDR1 SEHNR and CDR2 FQNEAQ (reference sequence). The CDR3 is made up of 13 amino acids. CDR3: CASSAIISYEQYF.

This chain connects TRBV14 to TRBJ1-2; TCRdb gives TRBD1 as the D gene, but with no DNA this cannot be confirmed. CDR1 is SGHDN and CDR2 is FVKESK in the germline V gene. CDR3 length: 15 amino acids. The CDR3 region is CASSLGQGKNYGYTF.

The chain carries TRBV29-1 and TRBJ2-1; TCRdb picks TRBD1, but there is no DNA to check that call. The germline gives CDR1 SQVTM, CDR2 ANQGSEA. The CDR3 length is 15 residues. CDR3: CSVEDPGAAYNEQFF.

The chain joins TRBV7-9 to TRBJ2-7; TCRdb's assignment of TRBD1 cannot be checked, as there is no DNA. Per germline, CDR1 SEHNR and CDR2 FQNEAQ (reference sequence). The CDR3 is 15 amino acids. CDR3 amino acids: CASSSSGTGSYEQYF.

V is TRBV29-1 and J is TRBJ2-7; TCRdb outputs TRBD1, but without DNA this stays unchecked. CDR3 length: 13 amino acids. The germline gives CDR1 SQVTM, CDR2 ANQGSEA. CDR3 protein: CSVEFGQGDEQYF.